Below, one TCR beta chain is given with its context. The target antigen is unknown. The CDR3 length is 16 residues. Per the germline V gene, CDR1 is SGHDT and CDR2 is YYEEEE. Losses at the gene ends were 0 bases for V and 0 bases for J; bases not matched to a gene: 3. The source of the sample is a study of T cell responses to AZD1222 COVID-19 vaccine. Study-level points and caveats: An increase in Spike-specific TCR breadth and depth was observed after two AZD1222 doses. At 160-218 and 743-854, vaccine-associated CD4 TCRs were dominant, and they spanned spike. A mostly white British donor set with more females was recruited, and clonal diversity was possibly underestimated. Nearly half of unique spike-specific TCRs reportedly avoided B.1.351 and B.1.1.7 mutated regions.

Clones were sequenced by immunoSEQ multiplex PCR, and TCRdb holds only the in-frame ones, with some missing. This sample has 130,000 to 150,000 clones, with 82% found just once. The source is an adult in good health. This sample comprised peripheral blood, obtained on day 0 of MenACWY control vaccination. The rearrangement joins TRBV5-6 to TRBJ2-1, with TRBD2 identical over 7 bases. The CDR3: CASSLAGRTSYNEQFF. CDR3 nucleotide sequence: TGTGCCAGCAGCTTGGCCGGGAGGACCTCCTACAATGAGCAGTTCTTC.